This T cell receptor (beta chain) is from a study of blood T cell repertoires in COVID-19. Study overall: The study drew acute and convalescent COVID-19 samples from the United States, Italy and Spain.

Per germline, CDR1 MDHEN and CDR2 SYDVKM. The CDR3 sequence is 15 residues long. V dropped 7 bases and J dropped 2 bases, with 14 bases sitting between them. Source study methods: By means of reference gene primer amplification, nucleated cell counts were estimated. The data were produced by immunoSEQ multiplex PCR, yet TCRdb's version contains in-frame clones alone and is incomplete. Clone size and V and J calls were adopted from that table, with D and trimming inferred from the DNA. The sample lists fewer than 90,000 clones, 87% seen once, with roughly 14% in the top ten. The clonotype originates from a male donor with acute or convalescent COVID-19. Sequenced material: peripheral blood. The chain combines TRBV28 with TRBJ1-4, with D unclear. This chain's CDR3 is CASIKPGPTNEKLFF. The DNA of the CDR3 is TGTGCCAGCATAAAACCGGGTCCCACTAATGAAAAACTGTTTTTT.